Included here is one T cell receptor beta chain sequence, with context. The antigen is unknown. This sample is part of a study of memory CD8 T cells in hepatitis C reinfection. Turning to the study itself: Reinfection meant HCV RNA positivity after two negatives ≥60 days apart. Samples at peak reinfection came 3 to 8 weeks post-detection.

Study-wide points: With roughly 5 donors, public clonotype conclusions could not be definitive.

Here immunoSEQ multiplex PCR was the method, and the copy in TCRdb shows in-frame clones only, minus some. In the table there are more than 35,000 clones, approximately 90% of which are singletons. The germline gives CDR1 SGHDT, CDR2 YYEEEE. The V segment lost 3 bases and the J segment 1 base; nucleotides outside the gene matches: 1. The CDR3 covers 14 residues. Time point meaning: peak reinfection, 3 to 8 weeks after reinfection detection. The sorted cells went straight to TCR sequencing with no prior in vitro expansion. A couple of donors provided sorted CD3+ CD8+ CD45RO- naive CD8 T cells at all three reinfection time points.

The J gene is TRBJ2-7, the V gene TRBV5-6; 10 bases are a match to TRBD2. Sequencing was done on a sample of naive CD8+ T cells sorted from blood. This TCR derives from a man younger than 35 with hepatitis C virus infection. The CDR3 here is CASSSLAGSYEQYF. Here the CDR3 DNA reads TGTGCCAGCAGCTCACTAGCGGGATCCTACGAGCAGTACTTC. Supplemented by reference TRBV5-6 and TRBJ2-7, the full variable domain reads DAGVTQSPTHLIKTRGQQVTLRCSPKSGHDTVSWYQQALGQGPQFIFQYYEEEERQRGNFPDRFSGHQFPNYSSELNVNALLLGDSALYLCASSSLAGSYEQYFGPGTRLTVT.